One and the same sample provided the 25 T cell receptor beta chains below, sequenced in a study of regulatory T cells in long-lasting Graves disease. Time point specified: newly diagnosed GD, antithyroid drugs for less than 3 months. Preparation of the TCR library used RNA extracted from PBMCs. Investigators prepared the TCR beta libraries by applying iRepertoire HTBI primers and Arm-PCR of CDR3 regions. TCRdb re-called the multiplex PCR reads with MiXCR, one entry per CDR3 protein. Here the sample spans 250,000 to 400,000 distinct CDR3 sequences, 18% being singletons. Sequenced material: peripheral blood mononuclear cells (PBMCs), taken at new diagnosis, from a patient treated with antithyroid drugs. These receptors all stem from a female donor with Graves disease.

This clonotype has a handful of counts. V and J are TRBV4-1 and TRBJ2-5; D remains unclear. Germline V gives CDR1 MGHRA, CDR2 YSYEKL. The V gene lost 1 base and the J gene lost 5 bases, with 17 bases spanning the gap. The CDR3 is made up of 16 amino acids. CDR3 in amino acids: CASSQGLGWQDETQYF. The CDR3 DNA follows: TGCGCCAGCAGCCAAGGTCTTGGGTGGCAGGATGAGACCCAGTACTTC.

The sample holds a few counts of this clonotype. The V and J genes are TRBV9 and TRBJ1-2; D call uncertain. This CDR3 is 14 amino acids long. V was clipped by 2 bases and J by 4 bases, with 12 bases between them. Looked up from germline, CDR1 is SGDLS and CDR2 is YYNGEE. The CDR3 DNA is TGTGCCAGCAGCGTTGACGGGCAAGCCTATGGCTACACCTTC. It codes for CASSVDGQAYGYTF.

A few counts support this clonotype. The chain couples TRBV9 to TRBJ1-2, with D possibly TRBD1 on 6 matching bases. Germline V gene data show CDR1 as SGDLS and CDR2 as YYNGEE. V was pared by 0 bases and J by 1 base, with 13 bases between. The CDR3 has 16 amino acids. CDR3 amino acids: CASSVAGGGGNYGYTF. CDR3 DNA sequence: TGTGCCAGCAGCGTAGCGGGAGGAGGGGGTAACTATGGCTACACCTTC.

The chain is built from TRBV9 and TRBJ2-1; 9 positions match TRBD2. The germline V gene encodes CDR1 SGDLS and CDR2 YYNGEE. The J segment lost 4 bases and the V segment lost 0 bases, leaving 5 bases of the junction unmatched. The CDR3 sequence is 16 residues long. The chain's CDR3 is CASSVGGRGTYNEQFF. CDR3 coding DNA: TGTGCCAGCAGCGTAGGCGGGAGGGGAACTTACAATGAGCAGTTCTTC.

This chain connects TRBV30 to TRBJ2-3; weak D call: TRBD1 (5 bases). Trimming took 5 bases from V and 2 from J, leaving 14 bases between them. The CDR3 spans 14 residues. Germline values: CDR1 GTSNPN, CDR2 SVGIG (reference sequence). CDR3 in DNA: TGTGCCTGGGGAAGGGGTCTGGTCACAGATACGCAGTATTTT. Translating gives CAWGRGLVTDTQYF.

V gene TRBV6-1 combines with J gene TRBJ2-1; TRBD1 or TRBD2 may be the D gene (6 bases each). Germline lookup yields CDR1 MNHNS and CDR2 SASEGT. Trimming removed 7 bases from V and 5 bases from J, with 18 bases in between. This CDR3 has 15 amino acids. CDR3 bases: TGTGCCAGCATCAAGTCCAGAGGGGGGCACAATGAGCAGTTCTTC. It yields the protein CASIKSRGGHNEQFF.

This clonotype was counted at least ten times. The rearrangement links TRBV7-3 to TRBJ2-1, with D possibly matching TRBD2 (6 bases). The length of the CDR3 is 15 residues. Per germline, CDR1 SGHTA and CDR2 FQGTGA. V was pared by 4 bases and J by 5 bases, with 15 bases between. The DNA of the CDR3 is TGTGCCAGCAGCTCCCTTACGGGAGAGAACAATGAGCAGTTCTTC. Translation gives CASSSLTGENNEQFF.

V gene TRBV7-9 combines with J gene TRBJ2-1, with 9 bases aligning to TRBD2. The CDR3 covers 16 residues. The V and J ends lost 3 bases and 5 bases, in that order; junction bases with no gene match: 8. Germline CDR1 SEHNR, CDR2 FQNEAQ (reference sequence). CDR3 residues: CASSFVFQREDNEQFF. The CDR3 bases are TGTGCCAGCAGCTTCGTTTTCCAGCGGGAGGACAATGAGCAGTTCTTC. The full variable domain, its missing parts supplied by reference TRBV7-9 and TRBJ2-1, is DTGVSQNPRHKITKRGQNVTFRCDPISEHNRLYWYRQTLGQGPEFLTYFQNEAQLEKSRLLSDRFSAERPKGSFSTLEIQRTEQGDSAMYLCASSFVFQREDNEQFFGPGTRLTVL.

This clonotype was observed at least ten times. The gene calls are TRBV28 and TRBJ1-5, with D possibly TRBD1 on 5 matching bases. The CDR3 length is 16 residues. From germline, CDR1 is MDHEN and CDR2 SYDVKM. The V end lost 8 bases, the J end lost 1 base, and 18 bases lay between the germline ends. CDR3 nucleotides: TGTGCCAGCTATGAACGGGACTGGGGGAGCAATCAGCCCCAGCATTTT. Translated, it gives CASYERDWGSNQPQHF.

This clonotype was seen repeatedly, ten times or more. The chain uses TRBV20-1 and TRBJ2-7; D possibly corresponds to TRBD2 (6 bases). V was cut by 1 base and J by 3 bases, with 13 bases left in between. Germline V CDR1 and CDR2: DFQATT, SNEGSKA (reference sequence). This CDR3 contains 14 residues. The CDR3 DNA sequence: TGCAGTGCTAGAGTATCTAGCGCGAGCTACGAGCAGTACTTC. This translates into CSARVSSASYEQYF.

This clonotype occurred many times. This rearrangement joins TRBV7-8 to TRBJ1-2; D remains ambiguous. Germline CDR1 is SGHVS and CDR2 is FQNEAQ. The V gene lost 5 bases and the J gene lost 4 bases, with 14 bases spanning the gap. The CDR3 has 14 residues. In DNA form, the CDR3 reads TGTGCCAGCAGCCCACTAACAGACACCTATGGCTACACCTTC. As protein: CASSPLTDTYGYTF.

The chain is built from TRBV6-4 and TRBJ1-1; D may be TRBD1 (5 bases). Trimming pared 2 bases from V and 2 bases from J, leaving 6 bases between. Germline values: CDR1 MRHNA, CDR2 SNTAGT. This CDR3 has 13 residues. The CDR3 bases are TGTGCCAGCAGTGACCGGGACAACACTGAAGCTTTCTTT. The encoded protein is CASSDRDNTEAFF.

Remarks on this clonotype: Just one base apart from a much larger clone, this may be a read error. The chain carries TRBV18 and TRBJ2-1, with D possibly being TRBD2 (5 bases). Germline V CDR1 and CDR2: KGHSH, LQKENI. The CDR3 runs to 15 residues. Trimming removed 3 bases at V and 9 bases at J, with 18 bases between. The CDR3 sequence is CASSPYRTGNSEQFF. CDR3 nucleotide sequence: TGTGCCAGCTCACCCTACCGGACCGGGAACAGTGAGCAGTTCTTC.

In this sample, this clonotype turned up many times. CDR3 sequence reads: CASSVASPLHF. The CDR3, as DNA: TGTGCCAGCAGTGTAGCTTCACCCCTCCACTTT. The chain joins TRBV2 to TRBJ1-6; D is undetermined. Germline V gives CDR1 SNHLY, CDR2 FYNNEI. The CDR3 is made up of 11 amino acids. Deletions cut 4 bases from V and 9 bases from J, with 4 bases between.

There are many counts of this clonotype. The chain is built from TRBV6-2 or TRBV6-3 and TRBJ2-7; tentative D call: TRBD1 (6 bases). This CDR3 is 14 amino acids long. Germline V gene lookup returns CDR1 MNHEY and CDR2 SVGEGT. V lost 5 bases to trimming and J lost 4 bases, with 15 bases between them. As DNA, the CDR3 is TGTGCCAGCAGTGAAGTCAACAGGGAGTACGAGCAGTACTTC. This gives the protein CASSEVNREYEQYF.

This clonotype was observed once. This may be a read error, as it is one base from a much larger clone. The chain has TRBV5-6 and TRBJ2-3; D is possibly TRBD1 (5 bases). This CDR3 spans 16 amino acids. The germline V gene encodes CDR1 SGHDT and CDR2 YYEEEE. Trimming stripped 3 bases from V and 2 bases from J, with 16 bases between. The CDR3, as DNA: TGTGCCAGCAGCTCAGCCTCCAGGGTGGACACAGATACGCAGTATTTT. Protein: CASSSASRVDTDTQYF.

This clonotype was seen many times. The chain combines TRBV28 with TRBJ1-4; D gene unclear. CDR3 length: 14 residues. Trimming took 8 bases from V and 5 from J, leaving 15 bases between them. Germline V gives CDR1 MDHEN, CDR2 SYDVKM. The CDR3 nucleotides read TGTGCCAGCCGTAGAAGGGTTGAAAATGAAAAACTGTTTTTT. It is translated as CASRRRVENEKLFF.

This clonotype was counted many times. This chain joins TRBV12-3 or TRBV12-4 and TRBJ1-3, with no clear D. The ends were cut back, 5 bases at V and 3 bases at J, with 11 bases in the middle. The CDR3 has 14 residues. CDR3: CASSRTALGNTIYF. In DNA form, the CDR3 reads TGTGCCAGCAGTCGAACAGCCCTTGGAAACACCATATATTTT.

This clonotype was detected many times. The rearrangement joins TRBV24-1 to TRBJ2-3, with D perhaps matching TRBD1 or TRBD2 (6 bases each). The germline CDR1 and CDR2 sequences are KGHDR and SFDVKD. V was clipped by 3 bases and J by 4 bases, with 16 bases between them. The CDR3 is made up of 16 amino acids. The CDR3 DNA sequence: TGTGCCACCAGTGATCGAGCTGGCGGGACATCAGATACGCAGTATTTT. This encodes CATSDRAGGTSDTQYF.

This clonotype occurred many times. The V call is TRBV7-9, the J call TRBJ2-1, with D possibly being TRBD1 (7 bases). Germline loops: CDR1 SEHNR, CDR2 FQNEAQ (reference sequence). The CDR3 spans 20 residues. V lost 1 base and J lost 5, with 27 bases in between. CDR3 sequence reads: CASSLVGQQTHDSGNNEQFF. CDR3 DNA sequence: TGTGCCAGCAGCTTAGTGGGACAGCAAACCCATGATAGCGGTAACAATGAGCAGTTCTTC.

The sample holds many counts of this clonotype. This chain links TRBV24-1 with TRBJ1-5; D gene ambiguous. The CDR3 sequence is 14 residues long. Germline CDR1 reads KGHDR; CDR2 reads SFDVKD. Deletions cut 4 bases from V and 2 bases from J, with 8 bases between. Here the CDR3 reads CATSEGAGNQPQHF. The CDR3 DNA follows: TGTGCCACCAGTGAAGGCGCGGGCAATCAGCCCCAGCATTTT.

This clonotype was seen ten or more times. The chain has TRBV20-1 and TRBJ1-2, with 8 bases identical to TRBD1. The V and J ends lost 5 bases and 6 bases, in that order; junction bases with no gene match: 11. Germline V gene lookup returns CDR1 DFQATT and CDR2 SNEGSKA (reference sequence). CDR3 length equals 14 residues. The CDR3 region is CSAWTGKDFNGYTF. The CDR3 nucleotides are TGCAGTGCTTGGACAGGGAAAGACTTTAATGGCTACACCTTC.

The table lists this clonotype with many counts. The chain combines TRBV7-2 with TRBJ2-2; 11 positions agree with TRBD2. The germline V gene encodes CDR1 SGHTA and CDR2 FQGNSA. J was trimmed by 6 bases and V by 5 bases; bases with no gene match: 5. The CDR3 extends over 15 amino acids. DNA of the CDR3: TGTGCCAGCAGCGCCCCGGGACTAGCGGCCGGGGAGCTGTTTTTT. Translation: CASSAPGLAAGELFF.

The J gene is TRBJ2-7, the V gene TRBV28, with 11 bases lining up with TRBD2. Germline V CDR1 and CDR2: MDHEN, SYDVKM. V shed 7 bases and J 7 bases; nucleotides not matched to a gene: 9. The CDR3 consists of 14 residues. Here the CDR3 DNA reads TGTGCCAGCACCATTAGCGGGAGGGTGTGGGAGCAGTACTTC. Its translation: CASTISGRVWEQYF. Filled out from reference TRBV28 and TRBJ2-7, the complete variable domain reads DVKVTQSSRYLVKRTGEKVFLECVQDMDHENMFWYRQDPGLGLRLIYFSYDVKMKEKGDIPEGYSVSREKKERFSLILESASTNQTSMYLCASTISGRVWEQYFGPGTRLTVT.

The sample holds many counts of this clonotype. The chain links TRBV30 to TRBJ2-7; weak D call: TRBD1 (5 bases). Germline V gene sequence: CDR1 GTSNPN, CDR2 SVGIG (reference sequence). The CDR3 loop spans 13 amino acids. Trimming cost V 4 bases and J 2 bases, with 12 bases left between them. The CDR3 sequence: CAWNRHETYEQYF. The CDR3 DNA reads as TGTGCCTGGAACAGGCATGAGACCTACGAGCAGTACTTC.